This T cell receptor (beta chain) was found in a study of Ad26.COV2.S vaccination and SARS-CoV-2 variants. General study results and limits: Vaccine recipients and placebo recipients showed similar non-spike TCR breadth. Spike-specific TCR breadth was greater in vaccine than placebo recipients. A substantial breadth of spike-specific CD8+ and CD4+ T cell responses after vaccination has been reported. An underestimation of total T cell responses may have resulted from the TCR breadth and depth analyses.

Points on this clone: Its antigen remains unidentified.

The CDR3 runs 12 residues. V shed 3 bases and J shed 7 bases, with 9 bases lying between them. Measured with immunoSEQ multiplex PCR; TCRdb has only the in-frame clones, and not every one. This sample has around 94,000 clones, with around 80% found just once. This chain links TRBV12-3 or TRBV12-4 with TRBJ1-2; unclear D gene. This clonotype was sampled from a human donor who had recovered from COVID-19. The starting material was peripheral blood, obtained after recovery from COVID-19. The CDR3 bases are TGTGCCAGCAGTTTTCTCGGTGGTGGCTACACCTTC. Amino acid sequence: CASSFLGGGYTF.